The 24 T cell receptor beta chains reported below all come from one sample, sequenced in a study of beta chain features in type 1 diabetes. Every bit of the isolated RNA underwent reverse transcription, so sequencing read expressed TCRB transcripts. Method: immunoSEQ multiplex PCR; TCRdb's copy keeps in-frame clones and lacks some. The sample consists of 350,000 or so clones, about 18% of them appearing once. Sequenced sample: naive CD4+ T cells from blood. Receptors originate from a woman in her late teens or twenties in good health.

CDR3 sequence (DNA): TGCGCCAGCAGCCAAGATCCGACTAGCACCTACGAGCAGTACTTC. This encodes CASSQDPTSTYEQYF. The chain combines TRBV4-1 with TRBJ2-7; 7 bases line up with TRBD2. CDR3 length: 15 amino acids. V lost 0 bases and J lost 2; bases outside the gene matches: 4. Germline CDR1 is MGHRA and CDR2 is YSYEKL.

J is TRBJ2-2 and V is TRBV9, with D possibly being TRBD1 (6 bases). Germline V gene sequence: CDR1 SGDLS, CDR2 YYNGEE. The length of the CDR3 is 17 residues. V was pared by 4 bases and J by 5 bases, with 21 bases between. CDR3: CASSPLSGTLYTGELFF. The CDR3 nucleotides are TGTGCCAGCAGCCCCTTGTCCGGGACACTTTATACCGGGGAGCTGTTTTTT.

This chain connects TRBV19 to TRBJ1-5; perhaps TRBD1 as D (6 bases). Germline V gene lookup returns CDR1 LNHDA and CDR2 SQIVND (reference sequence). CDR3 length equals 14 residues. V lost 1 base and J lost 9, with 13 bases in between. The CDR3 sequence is CASSIAGQKGPQHF. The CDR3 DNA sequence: TGTGCCAGTAGTATAGCCGGACAGAAGGGGCCCCAGCATTTT.

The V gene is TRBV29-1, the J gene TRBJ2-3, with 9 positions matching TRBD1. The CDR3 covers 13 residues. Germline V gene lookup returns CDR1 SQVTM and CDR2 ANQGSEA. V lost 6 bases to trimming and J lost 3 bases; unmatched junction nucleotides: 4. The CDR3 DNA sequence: TGCAGCGTAGGACAGGGGATAACAGATACGCAGTATTTT. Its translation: CSVGQGITDTQYF.

DNA of the CDR3: TGTGCCATCACTCCGGGACAGGGGTTATACGAGCAGTACTTC. Amino acid sequence: CAITPGQGLYEQYF. The chain links TRBV10-3 to TRBJ2-7; 10 positions agree with TRBD1. CDR3 size: 14 residues. J gave up 4 bases and V 7 bases, and 7 bases lay outside the gene matches. Germline V gene sequence: CDR1 ENHRY, CDR2 SYGVKD.

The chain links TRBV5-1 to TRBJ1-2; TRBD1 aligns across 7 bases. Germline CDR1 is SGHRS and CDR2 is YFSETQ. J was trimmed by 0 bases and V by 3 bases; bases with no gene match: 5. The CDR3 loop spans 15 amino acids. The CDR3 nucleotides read TGCGCCAGCAGCTCGGGACAGTCCTCTAACTATGGCTACACCTTC. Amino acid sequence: CASSSGQSSNYGYTF.

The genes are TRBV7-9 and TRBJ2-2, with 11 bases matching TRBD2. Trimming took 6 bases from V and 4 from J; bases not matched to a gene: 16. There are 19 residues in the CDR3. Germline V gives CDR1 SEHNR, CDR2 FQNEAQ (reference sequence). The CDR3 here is CASRPYGTSGGRITGELFF. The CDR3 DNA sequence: TGTGCCAGCAGGCCTTACGGGACTAGCGGAGGACGGATCACCGGGGAGCTGTTTTTT.

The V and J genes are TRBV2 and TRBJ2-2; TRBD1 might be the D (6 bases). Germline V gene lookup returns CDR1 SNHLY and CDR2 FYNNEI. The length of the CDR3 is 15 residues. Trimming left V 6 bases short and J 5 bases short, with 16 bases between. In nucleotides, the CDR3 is TGTGCCAGCAGGGCTACAGGGCCGGGTACCGGGGAGCTGTTTTTT. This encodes CASRATGPGTGELFF.

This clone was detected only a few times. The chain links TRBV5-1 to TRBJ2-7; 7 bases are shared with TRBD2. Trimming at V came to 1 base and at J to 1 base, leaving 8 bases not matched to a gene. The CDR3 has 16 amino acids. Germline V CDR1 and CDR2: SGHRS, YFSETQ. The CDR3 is CASSLTSEDPSYEQYF. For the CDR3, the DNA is TGCGCCAGCAGCTTGACTAGCGAGGACCCGTCCTACGAGCAGTACTTC.

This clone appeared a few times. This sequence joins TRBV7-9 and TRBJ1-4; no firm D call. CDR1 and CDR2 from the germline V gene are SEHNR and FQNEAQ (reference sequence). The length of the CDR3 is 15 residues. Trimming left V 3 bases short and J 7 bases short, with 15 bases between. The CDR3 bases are TGTGCCAGCAGCTTTCCTGGGAGGGATGGTGAAAAACTGTTTTTT. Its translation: CASSFPGRDGEKLFF.

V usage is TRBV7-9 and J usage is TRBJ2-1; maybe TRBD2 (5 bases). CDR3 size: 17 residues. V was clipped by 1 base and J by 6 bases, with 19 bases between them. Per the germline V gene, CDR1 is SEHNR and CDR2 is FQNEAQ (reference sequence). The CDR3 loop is CASSLGPSGAAGNEQFF. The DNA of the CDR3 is TGTGCCAGCAGCTTAGGGCCGAGCGGAGCTGCCGGCAATGAGCAGTTCTTC.

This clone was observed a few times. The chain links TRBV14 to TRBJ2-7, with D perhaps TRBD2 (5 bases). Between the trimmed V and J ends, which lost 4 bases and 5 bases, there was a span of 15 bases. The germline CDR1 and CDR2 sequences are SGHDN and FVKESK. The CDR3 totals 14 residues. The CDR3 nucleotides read TGTGCCAGCAGCCCTGGACTTAACTCGGACGAGCAGTACTTC. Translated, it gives CASSPGLNSDEQYF. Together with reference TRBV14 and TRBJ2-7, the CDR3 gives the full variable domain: EAGVTQFPSHSVIEKGQTVTLRCDPISGHDNLYWYRRVMGKEIKFLLHFVKESKQDESGMPNNRFLAERTGGTYSTLKVQPAELEDSGVYFCASSPGLNSDEQYFGPGTRLTVT.

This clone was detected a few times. CDR3 nucleotides: TGTGCCTGGAGTTACGGACAGAGAAGCTCCTACGAGCAGTACTTC. Protein: CAWSYGQRSSYEQYF. The chain couples TRBV30 to TRBJ2-7, with D possibly matching TRBD1 (6 bases). The CDR3 runs 15 residues. The V end was cut by 2 bases, the J end by 0 bases, with 14 bases between. CDR1 and CDR2 (germline): GTSNPN, SVGIG (reference sequence).

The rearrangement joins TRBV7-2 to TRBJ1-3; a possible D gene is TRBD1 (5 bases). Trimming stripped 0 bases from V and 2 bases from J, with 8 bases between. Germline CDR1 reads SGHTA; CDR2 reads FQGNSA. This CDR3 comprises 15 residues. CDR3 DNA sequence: TGTGCCAGCAGCTTAGCGGGGGGAGCTGGAAACACCATATATTTT. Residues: CASSLAGGAGNTIYF.

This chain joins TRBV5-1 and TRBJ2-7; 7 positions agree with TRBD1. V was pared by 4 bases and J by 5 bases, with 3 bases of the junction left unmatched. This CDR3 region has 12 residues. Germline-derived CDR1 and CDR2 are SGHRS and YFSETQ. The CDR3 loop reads CASSTQGNEQYF. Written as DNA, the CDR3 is TGCGCCAGCAGCACACAGGGGAACGAGCAGTACTTC. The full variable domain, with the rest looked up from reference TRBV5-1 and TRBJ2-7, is KAGVTQTPRYLIKTRGQQVTLSCSPISGHRSVSWYQQTPGQGLQFLFEYFSETQRNKGNFPGRFSGRQFSNSRSEMNVSTLELGDSALYLCASSTQGNEQYFGPGTRLTVT.

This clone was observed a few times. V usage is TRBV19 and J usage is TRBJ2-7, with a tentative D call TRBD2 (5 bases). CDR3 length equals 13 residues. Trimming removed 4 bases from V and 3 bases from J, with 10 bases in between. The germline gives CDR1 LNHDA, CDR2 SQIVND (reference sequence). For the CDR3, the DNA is TGTGCCAGTAGTACGGACGGGATCTACGAGCAGTACTTC. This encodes CASSTDGIYEQYF.

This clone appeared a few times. CDR3 in amino acids: CASSKRTEVVEAFF. The CDR3 region has the DNA TGTGCCAGCAGCAAACGGACAGAGGTTGTTGAAGCTTTCTTT. The V call is TRBV9, the J call TRBJ1-1; possibly TRBD1 for D (6 bases). V lost 4 bases, J lost 7 bases, and 17 bases lay in between. Germline assignment: CDR1 SGDLS and CDR2 YYNGEE. The CDR3 loop spans 14 amino acids.

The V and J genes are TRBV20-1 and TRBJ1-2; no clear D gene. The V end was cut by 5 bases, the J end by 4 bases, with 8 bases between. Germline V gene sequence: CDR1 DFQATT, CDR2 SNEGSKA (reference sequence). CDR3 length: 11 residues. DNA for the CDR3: TGCAGTGCTGGCGGAACCTATGGCTACACCTTC. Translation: CSAGGTYGYTF.

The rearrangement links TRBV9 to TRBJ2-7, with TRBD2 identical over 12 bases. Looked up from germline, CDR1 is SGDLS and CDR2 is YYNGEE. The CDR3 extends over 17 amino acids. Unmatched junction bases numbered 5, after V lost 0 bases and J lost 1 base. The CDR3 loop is CASSVAPTSGGSYEQYF. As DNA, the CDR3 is TGTGCCAGCAGCGTAGCTCCGACTAGCGGGGGTTCCTACGAGCAGTACTTC.

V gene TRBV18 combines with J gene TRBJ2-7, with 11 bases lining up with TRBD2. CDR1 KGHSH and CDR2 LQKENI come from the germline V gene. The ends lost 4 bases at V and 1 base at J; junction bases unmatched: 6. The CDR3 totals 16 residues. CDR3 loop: CASSLGTSGSSYEQYF. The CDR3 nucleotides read TGTGCCAGCTCACTAGGGACTAGCGGCTCTTCCTACGAGCAGTACTTC.

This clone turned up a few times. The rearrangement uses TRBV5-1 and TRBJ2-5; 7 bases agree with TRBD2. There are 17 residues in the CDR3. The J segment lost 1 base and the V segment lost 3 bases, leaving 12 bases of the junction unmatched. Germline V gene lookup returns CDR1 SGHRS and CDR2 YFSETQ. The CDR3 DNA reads TGCGCCAGCAGCTCCCTGGGCGTAGCGGGCATCCAAGAGACCCAGTACTTC. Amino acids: CASSSLGVAGIQETQYF.

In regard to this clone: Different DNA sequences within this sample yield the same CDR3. CDR3 residues: CASRQGSYEQYF. CDR3 DNA: TGTGCCAGCCGACAGGGGAGCTACGAGCAGTACTTC. The rearrangement joins TRBV2 to TRBJ2-7; TRBD1 matches 8 bases. J was trimmed by 3 bases and V by 8 bases; bases with no gene match: 3. The length of the CDR3 is 12 residues. The V gene's germline CDR1 is SNHLY and CDR2 FYNNEI. The entire variable domain, with the rest obtained from reference TRBV2 and TRBJ2-7, is as follows: EPEVTQTPSHQVTQMGQEVILRCVPISNHLYFYWYRQILGQKVEFLVSFYNNEISEKSEIFDDQFSVERPDGSNFTLKIRSTKLEDSAMYFCASRQGSYEQYFGPGTRLTVT.

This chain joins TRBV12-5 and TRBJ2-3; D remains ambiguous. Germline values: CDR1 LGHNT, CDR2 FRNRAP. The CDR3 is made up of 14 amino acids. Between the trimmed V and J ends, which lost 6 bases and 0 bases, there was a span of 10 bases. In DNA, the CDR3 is TGTGCTAGTGGAAGGTTCAGGAGCACAGATACGCAGTATTTT. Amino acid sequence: CASGRFRSTDTQYF.

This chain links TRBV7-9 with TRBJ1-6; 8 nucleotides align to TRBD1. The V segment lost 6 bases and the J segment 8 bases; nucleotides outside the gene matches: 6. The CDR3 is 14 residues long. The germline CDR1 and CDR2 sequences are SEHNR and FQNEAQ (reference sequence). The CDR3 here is CASSIGQGHSPLHF. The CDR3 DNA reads TGTGCCAGCAGTATTGGACAGGGCCATTCACCCCTCCACTTT.